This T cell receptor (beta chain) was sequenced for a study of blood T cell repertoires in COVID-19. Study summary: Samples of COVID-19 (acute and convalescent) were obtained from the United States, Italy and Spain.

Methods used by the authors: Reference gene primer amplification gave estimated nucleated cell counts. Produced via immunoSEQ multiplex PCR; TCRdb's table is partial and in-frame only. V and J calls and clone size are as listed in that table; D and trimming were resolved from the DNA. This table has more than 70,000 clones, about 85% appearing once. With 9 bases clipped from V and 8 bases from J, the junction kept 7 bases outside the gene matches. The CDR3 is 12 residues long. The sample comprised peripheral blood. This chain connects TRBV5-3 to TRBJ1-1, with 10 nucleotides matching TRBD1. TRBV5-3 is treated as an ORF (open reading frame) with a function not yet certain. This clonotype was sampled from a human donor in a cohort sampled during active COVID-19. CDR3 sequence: CATPKGQGEAFF. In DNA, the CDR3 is TGTGCCACACCAAAGGGACAGGGGGAAGCTTTCTTT.